A selection of T cell receptor beta chains follows, all from one sample in a study of PD-L1 blockade in urothelial cancer. The table came from immunoSEQ multiplex PCR; TCRdb's copy has only in-frame clones and leaves some out. The data contain roughly 51,000 clones, around 83% of them singletons. This specimen consisted of PBMCs, obtained around atezolizumab (anti-PD-L1) treatment. Source of these receptors: a man in his 60s with urothelial cancer. Both conserved end residues are part of each CDR3. D genes are given only for firm matches. Size is omitted from some rows. Given values are once, few, many or a class for expanded clones.

abundance: -; j_gene: TRBJ2-2; v_gene: TRBV18; d_gene: -; CDR3aa: CASSTRDTGELFF; CDR3nt: TGTGCCAGCTCAACCAGGGATACCGGGGAGCTGTTTTTT
abundance: -; j_gene: TRBJ1-2; v_gene: TRBV9; d_gene: TRBD1; CDR3aa: CASSPPGDRGYGYTF; CDR3nt: TGTGCCAGCAGTCCTCCAGGGGACAGGGGCTATGGCTACACCTTC
abundance: -; j_gene: TRBJ1-2; v_gene: TRBV30; d_gene: TRBD1; CDR3aa: CAWSEQGLGGYTF; CDR3nt: TGTGCCTGGTCGGAACAGGGGTTGGGTGGCTACACCTTC
abundance: -; j_gene: TRBJ1-2; v_gene: TRBV7-9; d_gene: -; CDR3aa: CASSHPPVGRTYGYTF; CDR3nt: TGTGCCAGCAGTCACCCCCCGGTGGGCAGAACCTATGGCTACACCTTC
abundance: once; j_gene: TRBJ2-2; v_gene: TRBV2; d_gene: -; CDR3aa: CASRVGSYTTGELFF; CDR3nt: TGTGCCAGCAGGGTGGGCTCCTATACCACCGGGGAGCTGTTTTTT
abundance: -; j_gene: TRBJ1-2; v_gene: TRBV5-1; d_gene: -; CDR3aa: CASSSTGDYGYTF; CDR3nt: TGCGCCAGCAGCTCGACAGGTGACTATGGCTACACCTTC
abundance: -; j_gene: TRBJ1-1; v_gene: TRBV30; d_gene: TRBD1; CDR3aa: CAWSASPGQITEAFF; CDR3nt: TGTGCCTGGAGTGCATCTCCGGGACAGATCACTGAAGCTTTCTTT
abundance: -; j_gene: TRBJ2-5; v_gene: TRBV9; d_gene: -; CDR3aa: CASSVATERTQETQYF; CDR3nt: TGTGCCAGCAGCGTAGCTACCGAGAGGACTCAAGAGACCCAGTACTTC
abundance: -; j_gene: TRBJ2-2; v_gene: TRBV9; d_gene: TRBD1; CDR3aa: CASSPVGTGYPGELFF; CDR3nt: TGTGCCAGCAGCCCGGTTGGGACAGGGTACCCCGGGGAGCTGTTTTTT
abundance: -; j_gene: TRBJ1-1; v_gene: TRBV21-1; d_gene: -; CDR3aa: CASRDRVLPLYGTEAFF; CDR3nt: TGTGCCAGCCGGGACAGGGTCTTACCCTTATATGGCACTGAAGCTTTCTTT
abundance: -; j_gene: TRBJ1-5; v_gene: TRBV14; d_gene: TRBD1; CDR3aa: CASSQDRSDRGPLQPQHF; CDR3nt: TGTGCCAGCAGCCAAGATAGGTCAGACAGGGGGCCTCTTCAGCCCCAGCATTTT
abundance: few; j_gene: TRBJ1-2; v_gene: TRBV10-1; d_gene: -; CDR3aa: CASSEFGSYGYTF; CDR3nt: TGCGCCAGCAGTGAGTTCGGTAGCTATGGCTACACCTTC
abundance: few; j_gene: TRBJ1-3; v_gene: TRBV9; d_gene: -; CDR3aa: CASSVNPGTIYF; CDR3nt: TGTGCCAGCAGCGTAAACCCCGGCACCATATATTTT
abundance: -; j_gene: TRBJ1-2; v_gene: TRBV19; d_gene: -; CDR3aa: CASSIYPDGYTF; CDR3nt: TGTGCCAGTAGTATATATCCTGATGGCTACACCTTC
abundance: -; j_gene: TRBJ1-2; v_gene: TRBV5-1; d_gene: TRBD1; CDR3aa: CASSTPGQGSYGYTF; CDR3nt: TGCGCCAGCAGCACCCCGGGACAGGGATCGTATGGCTACACCTTC
abundance: -; j_gene: TRBJ1-5; v_gene: TRBV5-4; d_gene: -; CDR3aa: CASSPDQGNQPQHF; CDR3nt: TGTGCCAGCAGTCCCGACCAGGGCAATCAGCCCCAGCATTTT
abundance: -; j_gene: TRBJ1-2; v_gene: TRBV30; d_gene: -; CDR3aa: CARDSRNYGYTF; CDR3nt: TGTGCCAGAGACAGCCGCAACTATGGCTACACCTTC
abundance: -; j_gene: TRBJ2-1; v_gene: TRBV29-1; d_gene: -; CDR3aa: CSVAEGQKQQFF; CDR3nt: TGCAGCGTCGCCGAGGGCCAAAAGCAGCAGTTCTTC
abundance: once; j_gene: TRBJ2-7; v_gene: TRBV5-1; d_gene: -; CDR3aa: CASSLAQGYYEQYF; CDR3nt: TGCGCCAGCAGCTTGGCCCAGGGCTATTACGAGCAGTACTTC
abundance: -; j_gene: TRBJ1-6; v_gene: TRBV30; d_gene: -; CDR3aa: CAWIHPGLGGNSPLHF; CDR3nt: TGTGCCTGGATTCACCCAGGGCTCGGGGGTAATTCACCCCTCCACTTT
abundance: -; j_gene: TRBJ2-7; v_gene: TRBV19; d_gene: -; CDR3aa: CASSISPGSYEQYF; CDR3nt: TGTGCCAGTAGTATTTCCCCGGGGTCCTACGAGCAGTACTTC
abundance: -; j_gene: TRBJ2-5; v_gene: TRBV6-1; d_gene: TRBD1; CDR3aa: CASSEVRTGQETQYF; CDR3nt: TGTGCCAGCAGTGAAGTAAGGACAGGTCAAGAGACCCAGTACTTC
abundance: once; j_gene: TRBJ1-1; v_gene: TRBV29-1; d_gene: TRBD1; CDR3aa: CSVRNRDRDLLEAFF; CDR3nt: TGCAGCGTTAGGAACCGGGACAGGGATCTACTAGAAGCTTTCTTT
abundance: -; j_gene: TRBJ2-3; v_gene: TRBV9; d_gene: TRBD2; CDR3aa: CASSGGLAADTQYF; CDR3nt: TGTGCCAGCAGCGGGGGACTAGCGGCAGATACGCAGTATTTT